This T cell receptor beta chain was obtained from a study of regulatory T cells in long-lasting Graves disease (dated by TCRdb to about 2021). Regarding the study in general: Patients with newly diagnosed Graves' disease had been on antithyroid drugs for under 3 months. Peripheral blood TCR sequencing and RNA sequencing compared persistent Graves' disease patients with newly diagnosed Graves' disease patients. The study took place in China and was registered as a clinical trial. A total of roughly 35 samples underwent TCR sequencing, from about 13 patients with persistent Graves' disease and some 20 patients with newly diagnosed Graves' disease.

This clonotype has more than one count but fewer than ten. Its antigen specificity is not known. No base qualities exist here, and no much larger clone lies one base off it. The time point tag for this specimen amounts to: newly diagnosed GD, antithyroid drugs for less than 3 months. For both TCR sequencing and RNA sequencing, RNA was extracted from PBMCs in TRIzol. The diagnosis of Graves' disease was made according to American Thyroid Association guidelines. Recruitment of patients was carried out at an endocrinology department in Xi'an, China. Each patient gave approximately 9.7 milliliters of peripheral blood, collected in an EDTA anticoagulant tube. Ficoll Paque Plus density gradient separation was used to isolate PBMCs, and no further T cell sorting was performed. An Agilent 2100 Bioanalyzer and agarose gel were used to assess RNA quality, and a NanoDrop 2000 was used to measure RNA concentration.

The method was multiplex PCR. This sample was sequenced with an Illumina HiSeq 4000. iRepertoire HTBI primers and Arm-PCR amplification of CDR3 regions were used to construct TCR beta libraries. Before sequencing, the PCR products underwent gel purification. Concerning the study's data processing: Gene usage analysis of CDR3 amino acid clonotypes used the approximately 62 TRBV and 14 TRBJ segments found across samples. COPE and FqMerger were used to merge the filtered high-quality paired reads into contigs. BLAST was used to align contigs to the IMGT TRBV, TRBD and TRBJ reference genes, and CDR3 was defined following IMGT. Any clonotype with a frequency above 0.1% was counted as a highly expanded clone. Repertoire diversity was measured by Shannon entropy, and V-J evenness by the Gini coefficient. Clonotypes shared by more than one individual were considered public. TCRdb trimmed the raw reads at Q25, called clones with MiXCR and kept productive beta chains. Each entry merges the rows of one CDR3 protein and shows their most common DNA and genes. The V and J calls come from TCRdb's annotation, not from the publication. Recorded for this sample are under 300,000 distinct CDR3 sequences; over 20% of them occurred a single time. The ten largest make up more than 11% of the sample.

What the research found in general, with its limitations: A larger number of public clonotypes was shared among persistent patients (approximately 2,500) than among newly diagnosed patients (approximately 1,000). Sequencing and analysis were limited to the TCR beta chain. Only peripheral blood was studied, because thyroid tissue, the primary lesion, was inaccessible. Compared with newly diagnosed patients, patients with persistent Graves' disease had lower TCR Shannon entropy and fewer highly expanded clones, which suggests clonal expansion. The authors noted that the small sample size was a limitation that may lower accuracy.

The sample was peripheral blood mononuclear cells (PBMCs), taken at new diagnosis, from a patient treated with antithyroid drugs. This clonotype was obtained from a female donor with Graves disease.

The DNA sequence is as follows: TGCGCCAGCAGCCCCGGGGGGCTAGCGGGAGACTATGAGCAGTTCTTC. Its coded protein is CASSPGGLAGDYEQFF. The chain links TRBV5-1 with TRBJ2-1, with TRBD2 identical over 10 junction bases. CDR1 SGHRS and CDR2 YFSETQ were looked up in the germline V gene. From the cysteine through the phenylalanine, the CDR3 covers 16 amino acids. The kept DNA is CDR3 alone, 48 bases in frame from the first base. Clipping removes 4 bases from V and 8 bases from J, with 12 as the unmatched junction base count.